These 10 T cell receptor beta chains originate from one sample sequenced in a study of T cell responses to AZD1222 COVID-19 vaccine. Some clones are missing from TCRdb's copy, which holds only in-frame ones; the method was immunoSEQ multiplex PCR. The table shows fewer than 200,000 clones, with roughly 88% occurring only once. The specimen was peripheral blood, collected 28 days after the second AZD1222 dose. The origin of the receptors is an adult who received the AZD1222 COVID-19 vaccine.

This sequence joins TRBV5-1 and TRBJ1-1; no definite D call. Deletions cut 2 bases from V and 2 bases from J, with 13 bases between. The CDR3 has 15 amino acids. CDR1 is SGHRS and CDR2 is YFSETQ in the germline V gene. CDR3 coding DNA: TGCGCCAGCAGCTTAACGGTGGTCACCAACACTGAAGCTTTCTTT. Residues: CASSLTVVTNTEAFF.

This clone appeared once. The CDR3 loop reads CASNVARTYEQYF. The CDR3 DNA is TGTGCCAGCAACGTGGCGCGTACCTACGAGCAGTACTTC. This chain links TRBV7-2 with TRBJ2-7, with unresolved D. V dropped 7 bases and J dropped 2 bases, with 12 bases sitting between them. CDR1 SGHTA and CDR2 FQGNSA come from the germline V gene. The CDR3 has 13 amino acids.

CDR3 in DNA: TGTGCCAGCAGCGTAGGGAGTAACGGACCTTCCTATAATTCACCCCTCCACTTT. Translating it yields CASSVGSNGPSYNSPLHF. The chain uses TRBV9 and TRBJ1-6, with D uncertain. The ends were cut back, 0 bases at V and 1 base at J, with 14 bases in the middle. Germline V gene lookup returns CDR1 SGDLS and CDR2 YYNGEE. The CDR3 runs 18 residues.

V is TRBV7-9 and J is TRBJ2-7; D remains ambiguous. Germline-derived CDR1 and CDR2 are SEHNR and FQNEAQ (reference sequence). V lost 5 bases and J 2 bases, leaving 19 bases between the germline ends. This CDR3 has 16 amino acids. The CDR3 here is CASSKYPSSKPYEQYF. The CDR3 DNA is TGTGCCAGCAGCAAGTACCCCTCAAGTAAACCCTACGAGCAGTACTTC.

The chain carries TRBV18 and TRBJ2-3; possible D gene TRBD1, 5 bases. The ends were cut back, 4 bases at V and 5 bases at J, with 7 bases in the middle. This CDR3 region has 12 residues. CDR1 and CDR2 (germline): KGHSH, LQKENI. The CDR3: CASSLQEDTQYF. The CDR3 DNA sequence: TGTGCCAGCTCACTACAGGAAGATACGCAGTATTTT.

The chain combines TRBV7-9 with TRBJ1-5; TRBD1 matches 7 bases. The CDR3 is 17 residues long. Losses at the gene ends were 1 base for V and 2 bases for J; bases not matched to a gene: 8. In germline, CDR1 is SEHNR, CDR2 FQNEAQ (reference sequence). The CDR3 nucleotides are TGTGCCAGCAGCTTAGGCCAGGGGGAAGGTGGCAATCAGCCCCAGCATTTT. As protein: CASSLGQGEGGNQPQHF.

The chain has TRBV11-2 and TRBJ2-7; the D is unclear. Germline V gene sequence: CDR1 SGHAT, CDR2 FQNNGV. V lost 0 bases and J 2 bases, leaving 11 bases between the germline ends. The CDR3 is made up of 15 amino acids. DNA for the CDR3: TGTGCCAGCAGCTTAGATCGGTTCGAAACCTACGAGCAGTACTTC. Translating it yields CASSLDRFETYEQYF.

This chain joins TRBV30 and TRBJ2-5; tentatively, D is TRBD1 (5 bases). Germline values: CDR1 GTSNPN, CDR2 SVGIG (reference sequence). V lost 2 bases to trimming and J lost 4 bases, with 17 bases between them. This CDR3 has 15 residues. The CDR3 DNA is TGTGCCTGGAGTTTGGGGCAGGGTATGCCAGAGACCCAGTACTTC. Translated: CAWSLGQGMPETQYF.

The chain joins TRBV3-1 (or the pseudogene TRBV3-2) to TRBJ2-7; no clear D gene. The CDR3 length is 14 residues. Between the trimmed V and J ends, which lost 0 bases and 6 bases, there was a span of 12 bases. Germline CDR1 reads LGHDT; CDR2 reads YNNKEL (reference sequence). This chain's CDR3 is CASSQDPLTTEQYF. The CDR3 DNA sequence: TGTGCCAGCAGCCAAGATCCCCTCACTACCGAGCAGTACTTC.

This chain uses TRBV28 with TRBJ1-5; D gene ambiguous. The V gene lost 4 bases and the J gene lost 3 bases, with 19 bases spanning the gap. The CDR3 runs 17 residues. The germline gives CDR1 MDHEN, CDR2 SYDVKM. This CDR3 is CASSSGILRQLNQPQHF. The CDR3 DNA follows: TGTGCCAGCAGTTCGGGGATTTTAAGGCAGCTCAATCAGCCCCAGCATTTT.